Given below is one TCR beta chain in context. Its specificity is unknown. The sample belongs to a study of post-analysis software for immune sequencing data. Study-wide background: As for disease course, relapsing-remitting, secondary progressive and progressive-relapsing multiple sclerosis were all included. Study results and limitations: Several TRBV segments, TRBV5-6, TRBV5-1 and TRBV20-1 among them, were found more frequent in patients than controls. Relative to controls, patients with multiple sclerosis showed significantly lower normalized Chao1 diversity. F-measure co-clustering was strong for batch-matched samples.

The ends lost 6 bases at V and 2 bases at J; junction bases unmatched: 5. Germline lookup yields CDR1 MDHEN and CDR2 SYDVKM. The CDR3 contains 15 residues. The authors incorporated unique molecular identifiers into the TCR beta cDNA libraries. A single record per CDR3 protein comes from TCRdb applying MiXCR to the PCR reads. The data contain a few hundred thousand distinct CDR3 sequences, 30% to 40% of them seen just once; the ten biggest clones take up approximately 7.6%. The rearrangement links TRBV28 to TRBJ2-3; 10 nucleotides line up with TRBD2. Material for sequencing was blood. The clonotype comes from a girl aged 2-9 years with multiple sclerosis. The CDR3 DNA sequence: TGTGCCAGCAGCCTACTAGCGGGATACACAGATACGCAGTATTTT. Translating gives CASSLLAGYTDTQYF.